Listed below are T cell receptor beta chains from one sample, sequenced in a study of T cell responses to AZD1222 COVID-19 vaccine. The data were produced by immunoSEQ multiplex PCR, yet TCRdb's version contains in-frame clones alone and is incomplete. The sample lists 200,000 to 250,000 clones, approximately 94% occurring once. Sequenced material: peripheral blood, taken on day 0 of MenACWY control vaccination. The receptor source for this set is an adult in good health. CDR3s include the opening cysteine and the closing phenylalanine or tryptophan. Each record gives: J gene, clone size, D gene, V gene, CDR3 protein, CDR3 DNA. D genes are given only for firm matches. Only part of the rows carry a size: once, few, many, or a class if the clone is expanded.

>TRBJ1-1|-|-|TRBV7-9
CASSQEGALNTEAFF
TGTGCCAGCAGCCAGGAAGGGGCCTTGAACACTGAAGCTTTCTTT
>TRBJ2-5|-|-|TRBV5-1
CASSLIQGQETQYF
TGCGCCAGCAGCTTGATCCAGGGTCAAGAGACCCAGTACTTC
>TRBJ1-6|-|-|TRBV2
CASSASGQNNSPLHF
TGTGCCAGCAGTGCTTCCGGGCAGAATAATTCACCCCTCCACTTT
>TRBJ1-1|-|TRBD1|TRBV28
CASSRQGRTEAFF
TGTGCCAGCAGTCGACAGGGAAGGACTGAAGCTTTCTTT
>TRBJ1-1|-|-|TRBV12-3/TRBV12-4
CASTLLGEAFF
TGTGCCAGCACCCTGTTGGGGGAAGCTTTCTTT
>TRBJ1-4|-|-|TRBV7-2
CASSLTGGVEKLFF
TGTGCCAGCAGCCTGACGGGAGGGGTGGAAAAACTGTTTTTT
>TRBJ1-6|-|-|TRBV5-1
CASSLQINSPLHF
TGCGCCAGCAGCTTGCAGATTAATTCACCCCTCCACTTT
>TRBJ1-6|-|-|TRBV4-1
CASSQDRSYNSPLHF
TGCGCCAGCAGCCAGGATCGGAGTTATAATTCACCCCTCCACTTT
>TRBJ1-5|-|TRBD1|TRBV5-6
CASSQTGGQPQHF
TGTGCCAGCAGCCAAACAGGGGGCCAGCCCCAGCATTTT
>TRBJ1-2|-|-|TRBV4-2
CASSQEVQAGGYTF
TGTGCCAGCAGCCAAGAGGTACAGGCCGGCGGCTACACCTTC
>TRBJ2-3|-|-|TRBV27
CASSSPSSVSTDTQYF
TGTGCCAGCAGTTCCCCCTCTAGCGTAAGCACAGATACGCAGTATTTT
>TRBJ2-7|-|-|TRBV5-1
CASKVSREHAEQYF
TGCGCCAGCAAGGTATCGAGGGAGCATGCCGAGCAGTACTTC
>TRBJ2-3|-|TRBD1|TRBV9
CASSVGVQGAGRSTDTQYF
TGTGCCAGCAGCGTAGGGGTTCAGGGGGCAGGGCGGAGCACAGATACGCAGTATTTT
>TRBJ2-7|-|TRBD2|TRBV12-3/TRBV12-4
CASSFGGEQYF
TGTGCCAGCAGTTTTGGGGGGGAACAGTACTTC
>TRBJ1-2|-|-|TRBV29-1
CSVRTAYYGYTF
TGCAGCGTTAGGACAGCCTACTATGGCTACACCTTC
>TRBJ2-7|-|-|TRBV6-5
CASSFDKDYEQYF
TGTGCCAGCAGTTTTGACAAAGACTACGAGCAGTACTTC
>TRBJ1-1|-|-|TRBV5-1
CASRRGPNTGTEAFF
TGCGCCAGTCGGAGGGGCCCCAACACTGGCACTGAAGCTTTCTTT
>TRBJ1-6|-|-|TRBV7-9
CASSPWTKEDSPLHF
TGTGCCAGCAGCCCTTGGACAAAAGAGGATTCACCCCTCCACTTT
>TRBJ1-6|once|TRBD1|TRBV5-4
CASSLPGQGSSSPLHF
TGTGCCAGCAGCCTACCCGGACAGGGGTCGAGCTCACCCCTCCACTTT
>TRBJ2-1|-|TRBD1|TRBV5-5
CASRIGTEYNEQFF
TGTGCCAGCAGGATTGGGACAGAATACAATGAGCAGTTCTTC
>TRBJ1-2|once|-|TRBV5-1
CASSSSGVNYGYTF
TGCGCCAGCAGCTCTTCCGGGGTTAACTATGGCTACACCTTC
>TRBJ2-7|once|TRBD1|TRBV7-9
CARKGTGSSYEQYF
TGTGCCAGGAAAGGGACAGGGAGCTCCTACGAGCAGTACTTC